This T cell receptor (beta chain) stems from a study of blood T cell repertoires in COVID-19. Study-wide background: Acute-phase and convalescent COVID-19 samples originated in the United States, Italy and Spain. The cDNA or gDNA used as material had been derived from T cells, B-cell-depleted T cells, or PBMCs.

Original analysis: Quantification of nucleated cells was approximated via reference gene primer amplification. Measured with immunoSEQ multiplex PCR; TCRdb has only the in-frame clones, and not every one. V and J calls and clone size are those listed in that table; D and trimming were worked out from the DNA. The table has 110,000 to 150,000 clones, around 86% seen once. V was clipped by 0 bases and J by 4 bases; unmatched bases: 7. Germline CDR1 and CDR2: KGHSH and LQKENI. The CDR3 covers 17 residues. The material sequenced was peripheral blood. This clonotype was obtained from a human donor in a cohort sampled during active COVID-19. V is TRBV18 and J is TRBJ2-7; 12 nucleotides line up with TRBD2. The CDR3 sequence is CASSPPRLAGGPYEQYF. CDR3 nucleotides: TGTGCCAGCTCACCACCGAGGCTAGCGGGAGGGCCTTACGAGCAGTACTTC.